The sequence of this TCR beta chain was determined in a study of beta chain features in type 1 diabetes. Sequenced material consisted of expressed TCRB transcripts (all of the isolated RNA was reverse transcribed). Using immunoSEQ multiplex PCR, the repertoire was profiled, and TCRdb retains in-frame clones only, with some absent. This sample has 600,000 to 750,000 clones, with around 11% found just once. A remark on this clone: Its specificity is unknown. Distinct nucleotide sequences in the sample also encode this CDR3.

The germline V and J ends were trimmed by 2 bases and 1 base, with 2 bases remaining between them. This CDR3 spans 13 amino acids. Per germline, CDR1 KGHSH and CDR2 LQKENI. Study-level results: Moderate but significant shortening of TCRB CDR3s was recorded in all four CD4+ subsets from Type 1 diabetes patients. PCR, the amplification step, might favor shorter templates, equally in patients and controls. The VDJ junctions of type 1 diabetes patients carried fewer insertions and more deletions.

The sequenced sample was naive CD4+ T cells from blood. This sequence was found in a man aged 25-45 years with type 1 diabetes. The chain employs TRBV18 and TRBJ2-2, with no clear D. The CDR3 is CASSPENTGELFF. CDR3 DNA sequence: TGTGCCAGCTCACCAGAGAACACCGGGGAGCTGTTTTTT.